Below are 30 T cell receptor beta chains sequenced from a single sample in a study of T cell responses to AZD1222 COVID-19 vaccine. Clones were read by immunoSEQ multiplex PCR, and TCRdb kept only the in-frame ones, dropping some. This table has under 150,000 clones, around 83% appearing once. This sample comprised peripheral blood, obtained on day 0 of MenACWY control vaccination. Receptor source: an adult in good health.

This chain links TRBV5-8 with TRBJ2-7; no clear D gene. V dropped 3 bases and J dropped 6 bases, with 16 bases sitting between them. CDR1 and CDR2 from the germline V gene are SGHTS and YDEGEE. The CDR3 length is 14 residues. The CDR3 DNA reads as TGTGCCAGCAGCTCTATGTCCGGCTCCAGCGAGCAGTACGTC. Its protein is CASSSMSGSSEQYV.

The rearrangement links TRBV7-2 to TRBJ1-2; 11 bases line up with TRBD1. The germline CDR1 and CDR2 sequences are SGHTA and FQGNSA. CDR3 size: 14 residues. V shed 5 bases, J shed 7 bases, and the junction held 6 bases outside the gene matches. Here the CDR3 reads CASSHGQGASGYTF. In DNA form, the CDR3 reads TGTGCCAGCAGCCACGGACAGGGGGCAAGTGGCTACACCTTC. Full variable domain (remainder filled in from reference TRBV7-2 and TRBJ1-2): GAGVSQSPSNKVTEKGKDVELRCDPISGHTALYWYRQSLGQGLEFLIYFQGNSAPDKSGLPSDRFSAERTGGSVSTLTIQRTQQEDSAVYLCASSHGQGASGYTFGSGTRLTVV.

V gene TRBV18 combines with J gene TRBJ2-6, with TRBD1 matching over 8 bases. Germline V lookup: CDR1 KGHSH, CDR2 LQKENI. V lost 3 bases to trimming and J lost 0 bases; unmatched junction nucleotides: 7. The CDR3 has 18 residues. The CDR3 DNA sequence: TGTGCCAGCTCACCGCGGACAGGGAGCCTCTCTGGGGCCAACGTCCTGACTTTC. This encodes CASSPRTGSLSGANVLTF.

This clone was recorded a few times. Written as DNA, the CDR3 is TGTGCCACCAGCAGGGGAGGGCGGAGCTCCTATAATTCACCCCTCCACTTT. Encoded protein: CATSRGGRSSYNSPLHF. V usage is TRBV15 and J usage is TRBJ1-6; D gene unclear. Deletions cut 3 bases from V and 0 bases from J, with 12 bases between. In germline, CDR1 is LNHNV, CDR2 YYDKDF (reference sequence). The CDR3 spans 17 residues.

The J gene is TRBJ2-7, the V gene TRBV28; TRBD2 might be the D (5 bases). The CDR3 sequence is 16 residues long. CDR1 and CDR2 from the germline V gene are MDHEN and SYDVKM. V lost 3 bases and J 6 bases, leaving 21 bases between the germline ends. The CDR3 loop reads CASSLGGLRLRGEQYV. DNA of the CDR3: TGTGCCAGCAGTTTGGGCGGTCTAAGGCTTCGGGGCGAGCAGTACGTC.

The chain recombines TRBV7-9 with TRBJ1-1, with D unresolved. The CDR3 consists of 13 residues. Germline CDR1 is SEHNR and CDR2 is FQNEAQ (reference sequence). The ends were cut back, 4 bases at V and 6 bases at J, with 12 bases in the middle. As DNA, the CDR3 is TGTGCCAGCAGCTATGGAGGGTCCGCTGAAGCTTTCTTT. Protein product: CASSYGGSAEAFF.

This chain connects TRBV14 to TRBJ1-4; D ambiguous. This CDR3 region has 11 residues. The V and J ends lost 1 base and 10 bases respectively, with 4 bases between them. The V gene's germline CDR1 is SGHDN and CDR2 FVKESK. CDR3 protein: CASSQGLKLFF. The CDR3 bases are TGTGCCAGCAGCCAAGGACTAAAACTGTTTTTT.

The chain joins TRBV15 to TRBJ1-4; D is uncertain. Germline values: CDR1 LNHNV, CDR2 YYDKDF (reference sequence). V was pared by 1 base and J by 8 bases, with 5 bases between. CDR3 length equals 12 residues. CDR3 nucleotides: TGTGCCACCAGCAGAGGAGGGGAAAAACTGTTTTTT. The encoded protein is CATSRGGEKLFF.

The rearrangement uses TRBV27 and TRBJ2-5; 7 bases are shared with TRBD1. The germline CDR1 and CDR2 sequences are MNHEY and SMNVEV (reference sequence). The CDR3 is 14 amino acids. The junction had 6 bases not matched to a gene; V was cut back by 3 bases and J by 5 bases. CDR3 DNA sequence: TGTGCCAGCAGTTTCCGGGACAGAGGGGAGACCCAGTACTTC. Translation: CASSFRDRGETQYF.

This clone was counted once. The genes are TRBV2 and TRBJ2-2; the D is unclear. The CDR3 contains 11 residues. With 6 bases removed from V and 4 bases from J, the gap between germline ends came to 3 bases. Per the germline V gene, CDR1 is SNHLY and CDR2 is FYNNEI. The CDR3 loop is CASRFTGELFF. The CDR3 nucleotides are TGTGCCAGCAGATTCACCGGGGAGCTGTTTTTT.

This clone was observed a single time. V is TRBV6-1 and J is TRBJ1-4; D unclear. CDR3 length: 14 amino acids. Trimming took 2 bases from V and 3 from J, leaving 7 bases between them. CDR1 MNHNS and CDR2 SASEGT come from the germline V gene. The CDR3 sequence is CASSEQPANEKLFF. CDR3 sequence (DNA): TGTGCCAGCAGTGAACAGCCCGCTAATGAAAAACTGTTTTTT.

The chain combines TRBV5-6 with TRBJ2-6; D might be TRBD2 (6 bases). The CDR3 consists of 17 residues. The V end lost 0 bases, the J end lost 4 bases, and 14 bases lay between the germline ends. Germline V gene lookup returns CDR1 SGHDT and CDR2 YYEEEE. The chain's CDR3 is CASSLAGEPPGANVLTF. The CDR3 coding sequence is TGTGCCAGCAGCTTGGCGGGAGAACCCCCCGGGGCCAACGTCCTGACTTTC. Supplemented by reference TRBV5-6 and TRBJ2-6, the full variable domain reads DAGVTQSPTHLIKTRGQQVTLRCSPKSGHDTVSWYQQALGQGPQFIFQYYEEEERQRGNFPDRFSGHQFPNYSSELNVNALLLGDSALYLCASSLAGEPPGANVLTFGAGSRLTVL.

V and J are TRBV9 and TRBJ2-1; no definite D call. V lost 4 bases, J lost 10 bases, and 12 bases lay in between. The CDR3 loop spans 12 amino acids. Germline CDR1 reads SGDLS; CDR2 reads YYNGEE. The CDR3 loop is CASSPGRREQFF. CDR3 in DNA: TGTGCCAGCAGCCCCGGACGGAGAGAGCAGTTCTTC.

The CDR3 sequence is CASSRDRAVHTDTQYF. The DNA of the CDR3 is TGTGCCAGCAGCAGGGACAGGGCGGTACACACAGATACGCAGTATTTT. This chain links TRBV7-9 with TRBJ2-3, with 9 bases identical to TRBD1. CDR3 length equals 16 residues. V lost 5 bases, J lost 2 bases, and 8 bases stayed unmatched. CDR1 and CDR2 from the germline V gene are SEHNR and FQNEAQ (reference sequence). Based on the CDR3 plus reference TRBV7-9 and TRBJ2-3, the full variable domain is DTGVSQNPRHKITKRGQNVTFRCDPISEHNRLYWYRQTLGQGPEFLTYFQNEAQLEKSRLLSDRFSAERPKGSFSTLEIQRTEQGDSAMYLCASSRDRAVHTDTQYFGPGTRLTVL.

The V gene is TRBV19, the J gene TRBJ2-1; 8 positions match TRBD2. V gave up 3 bases and J gave up 8 bases; unmatched junction bases: 9. Germline V gene data show CDR1 as LNHDA and CDR2 as SQIVND (reference sequence). The CDR3 covers 15 residues. This chain's CDR3 is CASSIGTRRHDEQFF. CDR3 nucleotide sequence: TGTGCCAGTAGTATCGGGACTAGGCGACATGATGAGCAGTTCTTC.

The genes are TRBV9 and TRBJ2-1, with a tentative D call TRBD2 (6 bases). The CDR3 runs to 13 residues. CDR1 is SGDLS, CDR2 YYNGEE, per germline. Trimming cost V 0 bases and J 6 bases, with 7 bases left between them. The CDR3 protein is CASSVASANEQFF. The CDR3 DNA reads TGTGCCAGCAGCGTAGCTAGCGCCAATGAGCAGTTCTTC.

This chain joins TRBV5-4 and TRBJ1-2; D may be TRBD1 (5 bases). This CDR3 contains 14 residues. V was pared by 2 bases and J by 10 bases, with 18 bases between. Looked up from germline, CDR1 is SGHNT and CDR2 is YYREEE (reference sequence). CDR3 region: CASSFPGLGNDYTF. The CDR3 bases are TGTGCCAGCAGCTTTCCGGGACTGGGGAATGACTACACCTTC.

J is TRBJ1-6 and V is TRBV30; possible D gene TRBD1, 6 bases. CDR1 is GTSNPN, CDR2 SVGIG, per germline (reference sequence). The V end was cut by 2 bases, the J end by 13 bases, with 12 bases between. This CDR3 has 12 residues. The CDR3 reads CAWSRSQGPLHF. CDR3 DNA: TGTGCCTGGAGTAGATCACAGGGTCCCCTCCACTTT. The variable domain in full, with the rest retrieved from reference TRBV30 and TRBJ1-6, is SQTIHQWPATLVQPVGSPLSLECTVEGTSNPNLYWYRQAAGRGLQLLFYSVGIGQISSEVPQNLSASRPQDRQFILSSKKLLLSDSGFYLCAWSRSQGPLHFGNGTRLTVT.

This chain uses TRBV7-9 with TRBJ2-1, with 8 nucleotides matching TRBD2. The V and J ends lost 2 bases and 8 bases, in that order; junction bases with no gene match: 8. CDR3 length: 15 amino acids. The germline V gene has CDR1 SEHNR and CDR2 FQNEAQ (reference sequence). For the CDR3, the DNA is TGTGCCAGCAGCTTAAGAGCGGGGGTTAATCATGAGCAGTTCTTC. Its protein product is CASSLRAGVNHEQFF.

V gene TRBV6-5 combines with J gene TRBJ1-6; TRBD1 matches 7 bases. Germline CDR1 MNHEY, CDR2 SVGAGI. V was clipped by 5 bases and J by 6 bases; unmatched bases: 7. CDR3 length: 15 residues. The CDR3 sequence is CASSPRDRPNSPLHF. The CDR3 DNA reads as TGTGCCAGCAGTCCCCGGGACAGACCTAATTCACCCCTCCACTTT.

The chain recombines TRBV5-1 with TRBJ2-2; D possibly matches TRBD1 or TRBD2 (5 bases each). V was shortened by 0 bases and J by 1 base, with 7 bases between the two germline ends. Germline loops: CDR1 SGHRS, CDR2 YFSETQ. This CDR3 is built from 15 residues. In DNA, the CDR3 is TGCGCCAGCAGCTTGGTTGGGGGGAACACCGGGGAGCTGTTTTTT. Translation: CASSLVGGNTGELFF.

The chain recombines TRBV2 with TRBJ1-5; D unclear. The V end was cut by 6 bases, the J end by 6 bases, with 9 bases between. This CDR3 is 12 amino acids long. Germline assignment: CDR1 SNHLY and CDR2 FYNNEI. CDR3 amino acids: CASSQTVQPQHF. DNA for the CDR3: TGTGCCAGCAGCCAAACAGTTCAGCCCCAGCATTTT.

V is TRBV6-5 and J is TRBJ1-1; D not resolved. Germline CDR1 is MNHEY and CDR2 is SVGAGI. This CDR3 spans 14 amino acids. Trimming stripped 6 bases from V and 0 bases from J, with 11 bases between. This chain's CDR3 is CASRDFAVNTEAFF. CDR3 nucleotide sequence: TGTGCCAGCAGGGACTTTGCGGTGAACACTGAAGCTTTCTTT.

This chain links TRBV5-6 with TRBJ2-5; tentatively, D is TRBD1 (5 bases). CDR1 SGHDT and CDR2 YYEEEE come from the germline V gene. Trimming pared 4 bases from V and 3 bases from J, leaving 10 bases between. The CDR3 is 13 residues long. As DNA, the CDR3 is TGTGCCAGCAGCCTACAGGCAGAAGAGACCCAGTACTTC. Protein sequence: CASSLQAEETQYF. The complete variable domain, with remaining parts taken from reference TRBV5-6 and TRBJ2-5, reads DAGVTQSPTHLIKTRGQQVTLRCSPKSGHDTVSWYQQALGQGPQFIFQYYEEEERQRGNFPDRFSGHQFPNYSSELNVNALLLGDSALYLCASSLQAEETQYFGPGTRLLVL.

The genes are TRBV11-1 and TRBJ2-1; D possibly uses TRBD1 or TRBD2 (5 bases each). CDR3 size: 14 residues. V lost 5 bases and J 8 bases, leaving 16 bases between the germline ends. Looked up from germline, CDR1 is SGHAT and CDR2 is FQDESV (reference sequence). CDR3 DNA sequence: TGTGCCAGCAGCGGGGGAGAACTAGTATATGAGCAGTTCTTC. Its protein is CASSGGELVYEQFF. Variable domain in full (rest from reference TRBV11-1 and TRBJ2-1): EAEVAQSPRYKITEKSQAVAFWCDPISGHATLYWYRQILGQGPELLVQFQDESVVDDSQLPKDRFSAERLKGVDSTLKIQPAELGDSAMYLCASSGGELVYEQFFGPGTRLTVL.

This rearrangement joins TRBV4-1 to TRBJ1-4; D may be TRBD1 (5 bases). V was pared by 1 base and J by 8 bases, with 14 bases between. From germline, CDR1 is MGHRA and CDR2 YSYEKL. CDR3 length equals 15 residues. This CDR3 is CASSQGPGHREKLFF. CDR3 DNA: TGCGCCAGCAGCCAAGGTCCGGGCCACAGGGAAAAACTGTTTTTT.

V is TRBV4-1 and J is TRBJ1-2; no definite D call. Trimming left V 4 bases short and J 7 bases short, with 28 bases between. From germline, CDR1 is MGHRA and CDR2 YSYEKL. The CDR3 sequence is 18 residues long. CDR3 nucleotides: TGCGCCAGCAGCCTAAGACCCCCCCCCAATCTCCCGAGCGGTGGCTACACCTTC. Its translation: CASSLRPPPNLPSGGYTF.

A single count supports this clone. The V and J genes are TRBV7-2 and TRBJ2-7; 10 bases fit TRBD1. CDR1 is SGHTA, CDR2 FQGNSA, per germline. The CDR3 length is 14 residues. Trimming removed 4 bases from V and 3 bases from J; junction bases left unmatched: 3. CDR3 amino acids: CASSWGTGVYEQYF. The CDR3 region has the DNA TGTGCCAGCAGCTGGGGGACAGGGGTCTACGAGCAGTACTTC. Looking up the rest from reference TRBV7-2 and TRBJ2-7 gives the full variable domain: GAGVSQSPSNKVTEKGKDVELRCDPISGHTALYWYRQSLGQGLEFLIYFQGNSAPDKSGLPSDRFSAERTGGSVSTLTIQRTQQEDSAVYLCASSWGTGVYEQYFGPGTRLTVT.

The chain employs TRBV2 and TRBJ1-6, with D tentatively TRBD1 (5 bases). The CDR3 length is 15 residues. V gave up 4 bases and J gave up 7 bases, with 14 bases separating them. Germline CDR1 is SNHLY and CDR2 is FYNNEI. The CDR3 sequence: CASSVREGPNSPLHF. In nucleotides, the CDR3 is TGTGCCAGCAGTGTCCGGGAGGGGCCGAATTCACCCCTCCACTTT.

The V gene is TRBV5-1, the J gene TRBJ1-5; D not certain. Germline assignment: CDR1 SGHRS and CDR2 YFSETQ. Deletions cut 4 bases from V and 9 bases from J, with 14 bases between. This CDR3 has 13 amino acids. The CDR3 DNA follows: TGCGCCAGCAGCCAACGCAGGCTGGGGCCCCAGCATTTT. It codes for CASSQRRLGPQHF. The complete variable domain, with remaining parts taken from reference TRBV5-1 and TRBJ1-5, reads KAGVTQTPRYLIKTRGQQVTLSCSPISGHRSVSWYQQTPGQGLQFLFEYFSETQRNKGNFPGRFSGRQFSNSRSEMNVSTLELGDSALYLCASSQRRLGPQHFGDGTRLSIL.